This TCR beta chain was found in a study of tumor-infiltrating lymphocytes in primary liver carcinoma. Findings of the study overall: Reduced overlap was seen in tumor-adjacent and tumor-blood pairs versus tumor region pairs. Owing to bulk unsorted samples, no comparison was made between CD4+ and CD8+ repertoires. Compared with blood, tumor repertoires held significantly more in their top 250 clones.

Blood RNA was derived from unsorted whole blood, and germline DNA was extracted too. This CDR3 is 16 amino acids long. Germline loops: CDR1 MGHRA, CDR2 YSYEKL. With regard to this clonotype: Its antigen is undetermined. Given a much more abundant clone one base away, this may be a read error.

With around 500 ng total RNA as template and a constant-region primer, TCR beta cDNA was made. Three nested multiplex PCR rounds of slightly modified ARM-PCR generated TCR beta libraries. TRBV1-TRBV30 forward primers and a C-beta reverse primer were used in the first two PCR rounds, which each ran for 9 to 10 cycles. Via MiXCR, TCRdb re-called the multiplex PCR reads, giving one row per CDR3 protein. This table has about 210,000 distinct CDR3 sequences, 65% appearing once. V usage is TRBV4-1 and J usage is TRBJ2-5; TRBD2 matches at 13 bases. The clonotype originates from a woman in her sixties with primary liver carcinoma and hepatitis B virus infection. Sequencing input: peripheral blood. The DNA for the CDR3 is TGCCCCAGCAGGCATACCGGGACTAGCGGGAAAGAGACCCAGTACTTC. This gives the protein CPSRHTGTSGKETQYF.